This is a list of T cell receptor beta chains from one sample in a study of glioma-infiltrating T cells after dendritic cell vaccination. The assay was immunoSEQ multiplex PCR, and TCRdb's table has in-frame clones only and misses some. The sample lists 55,000 to 75,000 clones; around 85% were seen once. Material: blood, obtained after dendritic cell vaccination. Receptors were obtained from a human donor with glioblastoma. The CDR3 runs from the conserved cysteine through the conserved F or W. A D gene is named only where the DNA matches it firmly. The size of a clone is reported for some rows only, either as once, few or many, or as a class for expanded clones.

TRBJ1-3 . TRBV21-1 . TGTGCTTTTCCTTCCTATAACTCTGGAAACACCATATATTTT CAFPSYNSGNTIYF
TRBJ1-1 . TRBV30 . TGTGCCTGGAATGGGGAGACTGAAGCTTTCTTT CAWNGETEAFF
TRBJ2-5 once TRBV6-5 . TGTGCCAGCAGTTACGGCCTGGGGGGGACCCAGTACTTC CASSYGLGGTQYF
TRBJ2-5 . TRBV7-2 . TGTGCCAGCAGCTTGAAGGGGGACCTTTACGAGACCCAGTACTTC CASSLKGDLYETQYF
TRBJ2-2 . TRBV4-2 . TGTGCCAGCAGCCAAGATTACAGCTCTTATGTCAGCGGGGAGCTGTTTTTT CASSQDYSSYVSGELFF
TRBJ2-1 . TRBV4-1 TRBD1 TGCGCCAGCAGCCCCGGGTGGAGGGACAGGGTTATCAATGAGCAGTTCTTC CASSPGWRDRVINEQFF
TRBJ2-7 . TRBV10-3 . TGTGCCATCAGTGAGTCACCCCCAGGGGCTCCGACCCTCTACGAGCAGTACTTC CAISESPPGAPTLYEQYF
TRBJ2-5 . TRBV5-4 TRBD1 TGTGCCAGCAGCCCCACAGGGGGAACCCAGTACTTC CASSPTGGTQYF
TRBJ1-6 . TRBV9 . TGTGCCAGCAGCGCTGCTTTGGCGGGTCATAATTCACCCCTCCACTTT CASSAALAGHNSPLHF
TRBJ2-3 once TRBV7-6 TRBD1 TGTGCCAGCAGCTTAGAGGGACAGGGGGCTGGGGATACGCAGTATTTT CASSLEGQGAGDTQYF
TRBJ1-4 . TRBV9 . TGTGCCAGCAGCCCCGTGGGGGAGGTAAATGAAAAACTGTTTTTT CASSPVGEVNEKLFF
TRBJ1-2 . TRBV4-1 . TGCGCCAGCAGCCAAGACCGCCGGCCAGAGACATATGGCTACACCTTC CASSQDRRPETYGYTF
TRBJ2-1 . TRBV23-1 TRBD1 TGCGCCAGCAGTCTATCCGGGACAGCATCCTACAATGAGCAGTTCTTC CASSLSGTASYNEQFF
TRBJ2-7 . TRBV18 . TGTGCCAGCTCACCACGACAGTACGAGCAGTACTTC CASSPRQYEQYF
TRBJ1-1 . TRBV7-2 . TGTGCCAGCAGCTTATCGGGAGGGTCTGAAGCTTTCTTT CASSLSGGSEAFF
TRBJ2-1 . TRBV10-1 TRBD1 TGCGCCAGCTCTCGGGCGGCAGGGGGGCAGTTCTTC CASSRAAGGQFF
TRBJ1-1 . TRBV2 TRBD1 TGTGCCAGCAGTGAATTAGGGGGCATTACTGAAGCTTTCTTT CASSELGGITEAFF
TRBJ2-7 . TRBV10-3 TRBD1 TGTGCCATCAGGCCGGACAGGGTTCACGAGCAGTACTTC CAIRPDRVHEQYF
TRBJ2-1 . TRBV9 TRBD2 TGTGCCAGCAGCGTCCGACTAGCGGGGATGGGCAATGAGCAGTTCTTC CASSVRLAGMGNEQFF
TRBJ2-3 . TRBV2 . TGTGCCAGCAGTGAAGGCCCGAAGGGGGATACGCAGTATTTT CASSEGPKGDTQYF
TRBJ1-1 . TRBV6-6 . TGTGCCAGCAGCAGAGACGGGGGGGCTTTCTTT CASSRDGGAFF
TRBJ2-5 . TRBV19 TRBD2 TGTGCCAGTAGTACCCCGACTAGCGGGGAGGGAGAGACCCAGTACTTC CASSTPTSGEGETQYF
TRBJ2-3 . TRBV2 . TGTGCCAGAGAACAGCAAGTAGGTACGCAGTATTTT CAREQQVGTQYF
TRBJ1-2 . TRBV5-1 TRBD1 TGCGCCAGCAGCTCTAAAACAGGGGACTATGGCTACACCTTC CASSSKTGDYGYTF
TRBJ2-1 . TRBV30 TRBD2 TGTGCCTGGAGCTGGCGGGGGGCCCGCTCCTACAATGAGCAGTTCTTC CAWSWRGARSYNEQFF
TRBJ2-5 . TRBV27 TRBD2 TGTGCCAGCAGTTCGCTACTCCTAGCGGGGGGGTCAGAGACCCAGTACTTC CASSSLLLAGGSETQYF
TRBJ2-2 . TRBV29-1 TRBD1 TGCAGCGCCTCACAGGGGTATGACACCGGGGAGCTGTTTTTT CSASQGYDTGELFF
TRBJ1-2 . TRBV19 . TGTGCCAGTAGTAAGGGGCCAGGGGACGGTGGCTACACCTTC CASSKGPGDGGYTF
TRBJ1-1 . TRBV5-6 . TGTGCCAGCAGCCCCGGGAAGGACACTGAAGCTTTCTTT CASSPGKDTEAFF
TRBJ1-5 . TRBV14 . TGTGCCAGCAGTAAGACATCTGGTATGACAGGCTATAGCAATCAGCCCCAGCATTTT CASSKTSGMTGYSNQPQHF
TRBJ1-5 few TRBV12-5 . TGTGCTAGTGGTCACGGGGGTCAGCCCCAGCATTTT CASGHGGQPQHF
TRBJ1-2 few TRBV4-2 . TGTGCCAGCAAACCACTCATGGGCAGGGGTCACTATGGCTACACCTTC CASKPLMGRGHYGYTF
TRBJ1-2 . TRBV7-8 TRBD1 TGTGCCAGCAGCTCATCTTGGGGACAGGCCGGTTATGGCTACACCTTC CASSSSWGQAGYGYTF
TRBJ1-4 . TRBV19 TRBD1 TGTGCCAGTAGGAGGACAGGGCCCAATGAAAAACTGTTTTTT CASRRTGPNEKLFF
TRBJ1-5 . TRBV19 . TGTGCCAGTAGTAAAAGTCAGGGTTATAGCAATCAGCCCCAGCATTTT CASSKSQGYSNQPQHF
TRBJ1-1 . TRBV7-2 . TGTGCCAGCAGCTTAGGGGCCGGGGGCACTGAAGCTTTCTTT CASSLGAGGTEAFF
TRBJ2-1 . TRBV5-1 TRBD2 TGCGCCAGCAGCCCTAGCGGGGGGATCTGGGAAGCCTACAATGAGCAGTTCTTC CASSPSGGIWEAYNEQFF
TRBJ1-1 . TRBV5-6 . TGTGCCAGCAGCCCCCTGTTGAACACTGAAGCTTTCTTT CASSPLLNTEAFF
TRBJ2-7 . TRBV4-1 . TGCGCCAGCAGCCGCGCTGATTTTTGGGCAGCTGATGACTACGAGCAGTACTTC CASSRADFWAADDYEQYF
TRBJ1-2 . TRBV7-2 . TGTGCCAGCAGCACAACGACAGCAAACTATGGCTACACCTTC CASSTTTANYGYTF
TRBJ1-5 . TRBV4-1 TRBD1 TGCGCCAGCAGCCAGGCCGGGACAGGGGGCAATCAGCCCCAGCATTTT CASSQAGTGGNQPQHF
TRBJ2-1 . TRBV7-2 . TGTGCCAGCAGTCGAATTAGGGGGGGCGGGAACAATGAGCAGTTCTTC CASSRIRGGGNNEQFF
TRBJ1-3 few TRBV30 . TGTGCCTGGAGTGGAACGGACACCATATATTTT CAWSGTDTIYF
TRBJ1-1 . TRBV25-1 TRBD1 TGTGCCAGCAGTGAGTCGACAGGGGACACTGAAGCTTTCTTT CASSESTGDTEAFF
TRBJ2-7 . TRBV7-2 . TGTGCCAGCAGCCTCGGGGTCGCCTACGAGCAGTACTTC CASSLGVAYEQYF
TRBJ1-2 once TRBV2 . TGTGCCAGCAGTGAAAGTCAGGGGTTGGGGGGCTACACCTTC CASSESQGLGGYTF
TRBJ2-6 . TRBV18 TRBD1 TGTGCCAGCTCACCACCGATCGGGACAGGGGAAGCTGGGGCCAACGTCCTGACTTTC CASSPPIGTGEAGANVLTF
TRBJ2-5 . TRBV5-1 TRBD1 TGCGCCAGCAGCAGGCTGGACAGGGGGCTACCCCAAGAGACCCAGTACTTC CASSRLDRGLPQETQYF
TRBJ1-1 . TRBV27 . TGTGCCAGCGGCCGGCGGACTGAAGCTTTCTTT CASGRRTEAFF
TRBJ2-3 . TRBV10-1 . TGCGCCAGCAGTGTTGAGGCGGGGGATACGCAGTATTTT CASSVEAGDTQYF
TRBJ2-3 . TRBV5-1 TRBD2 TGCGCCAGCACACAAGGACTAGCGGGGAACACAGATACGCAGTATTTT CASTQGLAGNTDTQYF
TRBJ2-3 . TRBV4-1 TRBD2 TGCGCCAGCAGCCAAAAGACTAGCGGGGCTGCAGATACGCAGTATTTT CASSQKTSGAADTQYF
TRBJ1-1 . TRBV6-4 . TGTGCCAGCAGTATAAACAGGGATAGCACTGAAGCTTTCTTT CASSINRDSTEAFF
TRBJ1-6 few TRBV10-3 . TGTGCCATCAGTGAGTTAGGGGCGGCCCTAGGTTCACCCCTCCACTTT CAISELGAALGSPLHF
TRBJ2-1 . TRBV19 . TGTGCCAGTAGTATAGAAGATAGCGGCTACAATGAGCAGTTCTTC CASSIEDSGYNEQFF